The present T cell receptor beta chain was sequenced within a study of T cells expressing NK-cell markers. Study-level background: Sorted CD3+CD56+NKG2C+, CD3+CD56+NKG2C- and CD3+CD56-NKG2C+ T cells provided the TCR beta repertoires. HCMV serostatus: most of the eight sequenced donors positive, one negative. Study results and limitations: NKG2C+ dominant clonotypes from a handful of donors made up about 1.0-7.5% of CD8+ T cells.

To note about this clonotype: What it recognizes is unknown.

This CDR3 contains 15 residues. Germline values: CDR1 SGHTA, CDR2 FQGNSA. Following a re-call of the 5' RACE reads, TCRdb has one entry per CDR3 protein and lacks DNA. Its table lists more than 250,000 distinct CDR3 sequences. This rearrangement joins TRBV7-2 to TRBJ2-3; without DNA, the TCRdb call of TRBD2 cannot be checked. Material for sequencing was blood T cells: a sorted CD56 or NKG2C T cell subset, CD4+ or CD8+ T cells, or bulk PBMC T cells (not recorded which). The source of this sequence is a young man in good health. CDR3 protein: CASALGSGRSDTQYF.